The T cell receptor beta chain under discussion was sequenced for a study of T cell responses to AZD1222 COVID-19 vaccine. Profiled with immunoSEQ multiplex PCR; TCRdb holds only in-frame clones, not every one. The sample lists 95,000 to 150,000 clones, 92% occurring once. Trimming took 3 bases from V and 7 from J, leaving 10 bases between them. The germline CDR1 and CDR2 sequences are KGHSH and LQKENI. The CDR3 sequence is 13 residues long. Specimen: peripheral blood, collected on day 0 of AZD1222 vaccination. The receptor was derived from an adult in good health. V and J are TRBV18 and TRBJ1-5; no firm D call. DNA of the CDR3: TGTGCCAGCTCACCGGGATCAGAGCAGCCCCAGCATTTT. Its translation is CASSPGSEQPQHF. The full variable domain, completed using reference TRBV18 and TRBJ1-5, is NAGVMQNPRHLVRRRGQEARLRCSPMKGHSHVYWYRQLPEEGLKFMVYLQKENIIDESGMPKERFSAEFPKEGPSILRIQQVVRGDSAAYFCASSPGSEQPQHFGDGTRLSIL.